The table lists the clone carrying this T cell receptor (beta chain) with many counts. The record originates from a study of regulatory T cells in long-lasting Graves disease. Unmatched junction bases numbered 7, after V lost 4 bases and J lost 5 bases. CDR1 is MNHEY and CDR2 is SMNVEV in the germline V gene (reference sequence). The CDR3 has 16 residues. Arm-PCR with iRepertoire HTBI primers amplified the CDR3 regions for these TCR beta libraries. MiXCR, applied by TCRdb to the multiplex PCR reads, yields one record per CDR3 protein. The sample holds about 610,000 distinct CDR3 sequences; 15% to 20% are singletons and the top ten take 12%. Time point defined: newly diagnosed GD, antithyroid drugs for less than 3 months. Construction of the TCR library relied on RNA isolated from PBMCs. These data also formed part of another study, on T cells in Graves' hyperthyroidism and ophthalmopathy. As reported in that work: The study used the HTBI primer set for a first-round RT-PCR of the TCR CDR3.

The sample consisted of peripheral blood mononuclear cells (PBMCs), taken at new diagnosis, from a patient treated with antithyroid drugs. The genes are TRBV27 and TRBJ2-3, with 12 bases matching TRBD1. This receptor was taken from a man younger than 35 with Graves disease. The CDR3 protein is CASSSGQGAFVDTQYF. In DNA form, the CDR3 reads TGTGCCAGCAGTTCGGGACAGGGGGCTTTTGTAGATACGCAGTATTTT.